This T cell receptor (beta chain) was sequenced during a study of blood T cell repertoires in COVID-19. Study in general: Acute and convalescent COVID-19 samples came from the United States, Italy and Spain.

The sample holds a few counts of this clone. Ages ranged from about 18 to 100 years, with residence in 24 US areas. The table came from immunoSEQ multiplex PCR; TCRdb's copy has only in-frame clones and leaves some out. The sample holds around 480,000 clones, about nine tenths seen once. The clonotype originates from a woman under 30 who had recovered from COVID-19. Sequenced input: PBMCs or T cells enriched from blood (not recorded which).

CDR3 DNA sequence: TGTGCCAGCAGTGAAGGGGGGGTCGACACTGAAGCTTTCTTT. Translated, it gives CASSEGGVDTEAFF. The genes are TRBV2 and TRBJ1-1, with a weak D call TRBD1 (5 bases). Looked up from germline, CDR1 is SNHLY and CDR2 is FYNNEI. V lost 1 base and J 3 bases, leaving 9 bases between the germline ends. This CDR3 has 14 residues.